Below, one T cell receptor beta chain is given with its context. The antigen is undetermined. The V and J ends lost 4 bases and 2 bases respectively, with 6 bases between them. The germline V gene encodes CDR1 KGHSH and CDR2 LQKENI. The CDR3 extends over 13 amino acids. These data belong to a study of cytomegalovirus exposure and HLA in healthy donors. Notes on the study in general: Reports credit the classifier with highly specific, highly sensitive diagnosis of cytomegalovirus status.

PCR used 60 Vbeta primers and 13 Jbeta primers. Data came from immunoSEQ multiplex PCR; TCRdb stores just in-frame clones and leaves some out. This sample has around 150,000 clones, with approximately 70% found just once. The study sampled nominally healthy donors, though unrecorded immune exposures were likely. What was sequenced was PBMCs. The chain has TRBV18 and TRBJ1-5; tentatively, D is TRBD1 (5 bases). The sequence was obtained from a man in his forties in good health and CMV-seropositive. The CDR3 DNA is TGTGCCAGCTCACAACAGGGCAATCAGCCCCAGCATTTT. This codes for CASSQQGNQPQHF.